The 11 T cell receptor beta chains given below trace back to one sample, sequenced in a study of beta chain features in type 1 diabetes. The isolated RNA, all of it, was reverse transcribed, so expressed TCRB transcripts were what got sequenced. Only in-frame clones appear in the TCRdb table, and some are missing; sequencing was by immunoSEQ multiplex PCR. The profile covers roughly 300,000 clones, with approximately 8% appearing a single time and 0.44% taken by the ten largest. Sample: central memory CD4+ T cells from blood. Source of these receptors: a woman aged 18-29 years in good health.

This clone was seen a handful of times. V gene TRBV6-6 combines with J gene TRBJ1-5, with 7 bases fitting TRBD1. The V and J ends lost 4 bases and 7 bases, in that order; junction bases with no gene match: 7. This CDR3 has 14 amino acids. Germline assignment: CDR1 MNHNY and CDR2 SVGAGI (reference sequence). The CDR3 loop is CASSFRQGEQPQHF. Here the CDR3 DNA reads TGTGCCAGCAGTTTTCGACAGGGAGAGCAGCCCCAGCATTTT.

This chain joins TRBV28 and TRBJ1-2; 9 nucleotides align to TRBD1. Germline lookup yields CDR1 MDHEN and CDR2 SYDVKM. J gave up 4 bases and V 5 bases, and 14 bases lay outside the gene matches. The CDR3 totals 17 residues. CDR3 loop: CASSPPWGQGEFYGYTF. The DNA of the CDR3 is TGTGCCAGCAGTCCCCCATGGGGACAGGGCGAATTCTATGGCTACACCTTC.

V usage is TRBV5-1 and J usage is TRBJ2-1, with D maybe TRBD2 (5 bases). CDR1 and CDR2 from the germline V gene are SGHRS and YFSETQ. This CDR3 has 15 residues. Trimming stripped 0 bases from V and 4 bases from J, with 11 bases between. The CDR3 region is CASSLGGELYNEQFF. In DNA form, the CDR3 reads TGCGCCAGCAGCTTGGGGGGAGAGCTATACAATGAGCAGTTCTTC.

The table lists this clone with a few counts. This rearrangement joins TRBV6-5 to TRBJ1-1; possibly TRBD1 for D (5 bases). Germline lookup yields CDR1 MNHEY and CDR2 SVGAGI. V lost 5 bases to trimming and J lost 5 bases, with 6 bases between them. The CDR3 is made up of 11 amino acids. CDR3: CASSQGTEAFF. CDR3 coding DNA: TGTGCCAGCAGTCAGGGAACTGAAGCTTTCTTT.

Only a few counts were recorded for this clone. The rearrangement links TRBV6-5 to TRBJ2-3; D call uncertain. The CDR3 length is 12 residues. CDR1 MNHEY and CDR2 SVGAGI come from the germline V gene. The V gene lost 0 bases and the J gene lost 4 bases, with 2 bases spanning the gap. DNA of the CDR3: TGTGCCAGCAGTTACTCCCCAGATACGCAGTATTTT. This codes for CASSYSPDTQYF.

The chain uses TRBV7-2 and TRBJ2-5, with a possible D match to TRBD2 (6 bases). Trimming removed 2 bases from V and 4 bases from J, with 17 bases in between. The V gene's germline CDR1 is SGHTA and CDR2 FQGNSA. This CDR3 contains 16 residues. CDR3 loop: CASSLKFSGEGETQYF. DNA of the CDR3: TGTGCCAGCAGCTTAAAGTTTAGCGGCGAGGGAGAGACCCAGTACTTC.

V usage is TRBV7-9 and J usage is TRBJ1-4, with D uncertain. The V end lost 0 bases, the J end lost 8 bases, and 10 bases lay between the germline ends. CDR3 length equals 14 residues. Germline V CDR1 and CDR2: SEHNR, FQNEAQ (reference sequence). CDR3 nucleotides: TGTGCCAGCAGCTTAGCTTTAGGCGAAGAAAAACTGTTTTTT. It codes for CASSLALGEEKLFF.

The chain links TRBV5-6 to TRBJ2-1; possible D gene TRBD1, 6 bases. V dropped 4 bases and J dropped 7 bases, with 12 bases sitting between them. The CDR3 length is 13 residues. The germline gives CDR1 SGHDT, CDR2 YYEEEE. This CDR3 is CASSQGLVNEQFF. CDR3 nucleotides: TGTGCCAGCAGCCAGGGGCTGGTGAATGAGCAGTTCTTC.

This clone was found many times. The rearrangement joins TRBV7-2 to TRBJ2-1; TRBD2 aligns across 11 bases. The CDR3 is made up of 16 amino acids. The V and J ends lost 5 bases and 6 bases, in that order; junction bases with no gene match: 9. Germline values: CDR1 SGHTA, CDR2 FQGNSA. The CDR3 region has the DNA TGTGCCAGCAGCCCCCCAGCTAGCGGGAGGAGCAATGAGCAGTTCTTC. Its protein is CASSPPASGRSNEQFF. Variable domain in full (rest from reference TRBV7-2 and TRBJ2-1): GAGVSQSPSNKVTEKGKDVELRCDPISGHTALYWYRQSLGQGLEFLIYFQGNSAPDKSGLPSDRFSAERTGGSVSTLTIQRTQQEDSAVYLCASSPPASGRSNEQFFGPGTRLTVL.

In its sample, this clone was seen many times. The V and J genes are TRBV7-2 and TRBJ2-3; D unclear. This CDR3 has 11 residues. Per germline, CDR1 SGHTA and CDR2 FQGNSA. V was trimmed by 5 bases and J by 1 base, leaving 1 base between them. The CDR3 region is CASSRTDTQYF. The DNA for the CDR3 is TGTGCCAGCAGCCGCACAGATACGCAGTATTTT.

There are a few counts of this clone. The V gene is TRBV5-6, the J gene TRBJ2-5, with D possibly being TRBD2 (6 bases). The CDR3 is 14 amino acids. The V and J ends lost 5 bases and 2 bases respectively, with 13 bases between them. Germline V gene data show CDR1 as SGHDT and CDR2 as YYEEEE. For the CDR3, the DNA is TGTGCCAGCAGTCCGGGAGTTGGGCAAGAGACCCAGTACTTC. It yields the protein CASSPGVGQETQYF.